The text below deals with one T cell receptor (beta chain). In this sample, this clonotype turned up once. It lacks a known antigen. No qualities accompany the bases; no much larger clone lies one base away. One read alone is weak evidence. Including cysteine and phenylalanine, the CDR3 has 13 amino acids. The DNA shown is the 39-base CDR3, in frame from base 1. V loses 8 bases at its end and J loses 6 bases; junction bases beyond the gene matches: 5. CDR1 and CDR2, looked up from the germline V gene, are MGHDK and SYGVNS. RNA was extracted with the RNeasy kit and 0.5 to 1 ug was reverse transcribed using random hexamers. The immunoSEQ multiplex PCR assay, which covers 54 Vbeta and 13 Jbeta segments, was used to amplify TCR beta CDR3 regions. Bias from PCR amplification was corrected by using a synthetic template baseline for primer optimization and for computational correction. The paper's processing steps were these. Reads were annotated to V, D and J genes according to IMGT and were analyzed with immunoSEQ Analyzer, with only productive sequences retained. To calculate clonality, Shannon entropy was normalized by log2 of the number of productive unique sequences and then subtracted from one. For each patient and control, public and private clones were evaluated within the 100 most prevalent clones. Clones were defined as Susac-specific when absent from the healthy and MS cohorts, from about a thousand published viral clones and from other ImmuneACCESS disease sequences. TCRdb took the public reads, trimmed them with fastp at Q25, ran MiXCR for clone calling and kept in-frame beta chains. Identical CDR3 proteins give one entry, which carries the most common genes and DNA. The V and J calls and clone size come from TCRdb's table, not from the authors' own analysis. The sample data list 120,000 or so distinct CDR3 sequences, and roughly 95% of these were observed just once. The ten largest clones take up more than 0.12% of the sample.

This sample was taken from a study of CD8 T cells in Susac syndrome (dated by TCRdb to the late 2010s). Regarding the research as a whole: Of the Susac syndrome patients who were sequenced, over five had clinically active disease and roughly eight were in clinical remission. Susac syndrome patients were therapy-naive, on corticosteroids (some also receiving IVIg), or on IVIg alone at blood withdrawal. Repertoire sequencing was used to test whether CD8+ T cell activation and differentiation in Susac syndrome was antigen driven. Beyond this particular receptor, the publication reports: The study acknowledged that relatively few individuals were included in the TCR sequencing and HLA analysis. In patients with Susac syndrome, the CD4+ T cell repertoire showed no detectable clonal expansion.

Peripheral blood CD8+ and CD4+ T cells from healthy donors, Susac syndrome patients and multiple sclerosis patients were profiled using high-throughput TCR beta sequencing. Recently defined diagnostic criteria for definite or probable disease were met by the Susac syndrome patients. Bulk CD8+ and CD4+ T cells were purified by magnetic negative isolation, whereas CD8+ TEMRA cells were enriched by FACS. Blood was collected in EDTA tubes and processed within 24 hours, with PBMCs isolated through density gradient centrifugation. PBMCs intended for TCR sequencing were cryopreserved in liquid nitrogen and were subsequently thawed in a 37 degrees C water bath. Purity of sorted or isolated CD4+, CD8+ and CD8+ TEMRA cells was at least 90%.

The clonotype was recovered from a human donor with Susac syndrome. The source material was CD4+ T cells from PBMCs. The chain employs TRBV25-1 and TRBJ2-1, with TRBD1 identical over 9 junction bases. The CDR3 corresponds to CASGRTGVNEQFF. In nucleotide form, the sequence is TGTGCCAGCGGTAGGACAGGGGTCAATGAGCAGTTCTTC.